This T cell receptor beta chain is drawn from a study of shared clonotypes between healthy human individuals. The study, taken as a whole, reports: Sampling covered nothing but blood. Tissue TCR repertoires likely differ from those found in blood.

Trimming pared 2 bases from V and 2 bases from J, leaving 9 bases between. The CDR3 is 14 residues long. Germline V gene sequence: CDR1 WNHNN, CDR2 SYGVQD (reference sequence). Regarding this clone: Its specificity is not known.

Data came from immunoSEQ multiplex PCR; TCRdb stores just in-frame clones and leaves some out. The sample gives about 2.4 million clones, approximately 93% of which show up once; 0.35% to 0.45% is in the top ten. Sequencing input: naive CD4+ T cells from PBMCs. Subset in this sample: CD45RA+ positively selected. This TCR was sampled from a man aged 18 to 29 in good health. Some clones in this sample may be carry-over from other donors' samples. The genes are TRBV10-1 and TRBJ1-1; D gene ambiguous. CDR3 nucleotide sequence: TGCGCCAGCAGTGAGCAACCGCGTAACACTGAAGCTTTCTTT. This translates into CASSEQPRNTEAFF.